These T cell receptor beta chains were read from a single sample in a study of T cell responses to AZD1222 COVID-19 vaccine. Sequenced by immunoSEQ multiplex PCR; TCRdb stores in-frame clones only, minus some. The table shows 90,000 to 150,000 clones, with more than 75% occurring only once. Sequenced here: peripheral blood, sampled on day 0 of AZD1222 vaccination. The origin of the receptors is an adult in good health. Each CDR3 is given with its conserved first and last residue. The D gene is left open where the match is weak. Part of the rows lack a size; the others show once, few, many or a class for expanded clones.

D	V	size	J	DNA	CDR3
NA	TRBV28	NA	TRBJ2-3	TGTGCCACCTCTTCCCGCTATACGCAGTATTTT	CATSSRYTQYF
NA	TRBV11-2	few	TRBJ2-7	TGTGCCAGCAGCTTAGGTCCGGGAGACGCCCGGGAGCAGTACTTC	CASSLGPGDAREQYF
TRBD2	TRBV5-1	NA	TRBJ2-1	TGCGCCAGCAGCTTGGGGACTAGCGGTTACCAAGAGACCCAGTTCTTC	CASSLGTSGYQETQFF
NA	TRBV4-2	NA	TRBJ1-5	TGTGCCAGCAGCCAAGATCAACAGCTAAATCAGCCCCAGCATTTT	CASSQDQQLNQPQHF
TRBD1	TRBV19	NA	TRBJ2-2	TGTGCCAGTAGTATAGGGCCGGGACAGGGCGGGGAGCTGTTTTTT	CASSIGPGQGGELFF
NA	TRBV29-1	NA	TRBJ1-1	TGCAGCGTTGGGTCGACGGCAGGCCCTTTTTTTGGTTTCTTT	CSVGSTAGPFFGFF
TRBD2	TRBV29-1	NA	TRBJ2-7	TGCAGCGTTGATGCGGGGGGCTACGAGCAGTACTTC	CSVDAGGYEQYF
TRBD2	TRBV14	NA	TRBJ2-5	TGTGCCAGCAGCCAAGAGACGGGGACTCGGGAGGGCCAGTACTTC	CASSQETGTREGQYF
NA	TRBV11-2	NA	TRBJ2-7	TGTGCCAGCAGCGAAAGATCTGGACTTCACTTC	CASSERSGLHF
TRBD2	TRBV7-2	NA	TRBJ2-6	TGTGCCAGCAGCTTAGTAAGCGGGGCGAGCTCTGGGGCCAACGTCCTGACTTTC	CASSLVSGASSGANVLTF
NA	TRBV7-9	NA	TRBJ2-7	TGTGCCAGCAGCTTAACCGTTAGCTCCTACGAGCAGTACTTC	CASSLTVSSYEQYF
NA	TRBV3-1/TRBV3-2	NA	TRBJ1-1	TGTGCCAGCAGCCCGCCGGGGAACACTGAAGCTTTCTTT	CASSPPGNTEAFF
TRBD1	TRBV6-5	NA	TRBJ1-5	TGTGCCAGCACCCGCGACAGGGGAAACAATCAGCCCCAGCATTTT	CASTRDRGNNQPQHF
NA	TRBV3-1/TRBV3-2	NA	TRBJ1-2	TGTGCCAGCAGCCAAGAAACGGCGGGCCGGGGAGGGTCTGGCTACACCTTC	CASSQETAGRGGSGYTF
TRBD1	TRBV7-8	NA	TRBJ2-7	TGTGCCAGCCGCCGGGCGGGGACAGGGGGGTACGAGCAGTACTTC	CASRRAGTGGYEQYF
TRBD2	TRBV18	NA	TRBJ2-5	TGTGCCAGCTCACCATGGGGGGGGCAAGAGACCCAGTACTTC	CASSPWGGQETQYF
NA	TRBV2	once	TRBJ2-3	TGTGCCAGCAGTGAGCCCCGCCGCGGACAGCACACAGATACGCAGTATTTT	CASSEPRRGQHTDTQYF
NA	TRBV7-8	once	TRBJ2-4	TGTGCCAGCAGCTGGGCCCAGGGCATTCAGTACTTC	CASSWAQGIQYF
TRBD1	TRBV10-1	NA	TRBJ1-1	TGCGCCAGCAGTCGGGACAGCTGGGACACTGAAGCTTTCTTT	CASSRDSWDTEAFF
NA	TRBV25-1	NA	TRBJ1-5	TGTGCCAGCAGTGACGGGGGCACAAGCAATCAGCCCCAGCATTTT	CASSDGGTSNQPQHF
NA	TRBV6-5	once	TRBJ2-2	TGTGCCAGCAGTCTGGCGGCGAACACCGGGGAGCTGTTTTTT	CASSLAANTGELFF
NA	TRBV12-3/TRBV12-4	NA	TRBJ2-2	TGTGCCAGCAGCCCGGGTACCGGGGAGCTGTTTTTT	CASSPGTGELFF
TRBD1	TRBV10-1	once	TRBJ2-2	TGCGCCACCAGGCCAGGGGGCACCGGGGAGCTGTTTTTT	CATRPGGTGELFF
TRBD1	TRBV3-1/TRBV3-2	NA	TRBJ1-2	TGTGCCAGCAGCCAAGGGGACAGCAGAGACTATGGCTACACCTTC	CASSQGDSRDYGYTF
NA	TRBV5-4	NA	TRBJ2-5	TGTGCCAGCAGCCTAGGGGGACAAGAGACCCAGTACTTC	CASSLGGQETQYF
NA	TRBV5-5	NA	TRBJ1-1	TGTGCCAGCAGCTTGGAACATCGGAACACTGAAGCTTTCTTT	CASSLEHRNTEAFF
NA	TRBV19	NA	TRBJ1-3	TGTGCCAGTAGTATACCGGGCCTCCCTGGAAACACCATATATTTT	CASSIPGLPGNTIYF
TRBD1	TRBV4-2	NA	TRBJ1-6	TGTGCCAGCAGCCGCCAGGACAGGGTGGAGGGTTCACCCCTCCACTTT	CASSRQDRVEGSPLHF
TRBD2	TRBV19	NA	TRBJ2-1	TGTGCCAGTAGTTCTCCCCTAGCGGGGGCGTACAATGAGCAGTTCTTC	CASSSPLAGAYNEQFF
TRBD2	TRBV5-1	NA	TRBJ2-1	TGCGCCAGCAGCTCCCTAGCGGGAAATTACAATGAGCAGTTCTTC	CASSSLAGNYNEQFF
TRBD1	TRBV7-8	NA	TRBJ1-5	TGTGCCAGCAGCCCGGGACAGGGGAGCAATCAGCCCCAGCATTTT	CASSPGQGSNQPQHF
TRBD2	TRBV2	NA	TRBJ2-3	TGTGCCAGCAGGGGACTAGCGGGGCCCGGGGATACGCAGTATTTT	CASRGLAGPGDTQYF
TRBD1	TRBV28	NA	TRBJ1-2	TGTGCCAGCAGTTCTTCCTCCGGACAGGGCTTGGGCTATGGCTACACCTTC	CASSSSSGQGLGYGYTF
TRBD1	TRBV5-1	NA	TRBJ1-1	TGCGCCAGCAGCCAACCGACAGGGAAAACAACAATGCGCGCTTTCTTT	CASSQPTGKTTMRAFF
TRBD1	TRBV5-6	NA	TRBJ1-1	TGTGCCAGCAGCTCGACAGGGATTGAGGGGGGTGAAGCTTTCTTT	CASSSTGIEGGEAFF
NA	TRBV7-2	NA	TRBJ1-1	TGTGCCAGCAGCTTAGAAGGGGGGATTACTGAAGCTTTCTTT	CASSLEGGITEAFF
NA	TRBV10-3	NA	TRBJ1-5	TGTGCCATCAGGGAGGCGGGCGGGGGAGGCACCCAGCATTTT	CAIREAGGGGTQHF
NA	TRBV10-1	NA	TRBJ1-5	TGCGCCAGCAGTGATTCTTTACAGCCCCAGCATTTT	CASSDSLQPQHF
TRBD2	TRBV5-1	NA	TRBJ2-5	TGCGCCAGCAGCTTCCTGGGACTAGCGAGGGAGACCCAGTACTTC	CASSFLGLARETQYF
TRBD2	TRBV14	NA	TRBJ2-1	TGTGCCAGCAGCCAAGATCGGTCGCCTAGCGGGCCCCCCTACAATGAGCAGTTCTTC	CASSQDRSPSGPPYNEQFF
NA	TRBV11-2	NA	TRBJ2-7	TGTGCCAGCAGCTTAGATTCGGTCGCCTACGAGCAGTACTTC	CASSLDSVAYEQYF
NA	TRBV19	NA	TRBJ1-2	TGTGCCAGTAGTGGACGGCCGAATGCTATCGGCTACACCTTC	CASSGRPNAIGYTF
TRBD1	TRBV6-5	NA	TRBJ2-7	TGTGCCAGCAGTCGCCAGGGACAGAGGTCCTACGAGCAGTACTTC	CASSRQGQRSYEQYF
NA	TRBV7-9	NA	TRBJ1-1	TGTGCCAGCAGCTTAGCGGTGGCAGAAGCTTTCTTT	CASSLAVAEAFF
TRBD1	TRBV7-9	NA	TRBJ1-2	TGTGCCAGCAGCTTACGACAGGGGGCCTATGGCTACACCTTC	CASSLRQGAYGYTF
TRBD2	TRBV18	NA	TRBJ2-7	TGTGCCAGCTCACCACGGAGGCAGACTAGCGGGAGTGACGAGCAGTACTTC	CASSPRRQTSGSDEQYF
NA	TRBV6-5	NA	TRBJ1-2	TGTGCCAGCAGTTACGGAACCTATGGCTACACCTTC	CASSYGTYGYTF
NA	TRBV6-1	NA	TRBJ1-1	TGTGCCAGCAGTGACCGGGAGAACACTGAAGCTTTCTTT	CASSDRENTEAFF
NA	TRBV7-2	NA	TRBJ1-6	TGTGCCAGCAGCGTAGACAGTGATAATTCACCCCTCCACTTT	CASSVDSDNSPLHF